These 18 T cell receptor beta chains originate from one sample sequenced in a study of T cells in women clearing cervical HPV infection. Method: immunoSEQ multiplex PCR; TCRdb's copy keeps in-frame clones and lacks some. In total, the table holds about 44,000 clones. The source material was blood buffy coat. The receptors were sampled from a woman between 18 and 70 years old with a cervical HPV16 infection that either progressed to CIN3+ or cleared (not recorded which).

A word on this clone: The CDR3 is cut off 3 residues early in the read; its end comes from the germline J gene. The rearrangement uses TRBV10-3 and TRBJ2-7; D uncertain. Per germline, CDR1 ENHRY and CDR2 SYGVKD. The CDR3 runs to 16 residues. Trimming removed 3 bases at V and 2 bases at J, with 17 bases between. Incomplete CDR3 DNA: TGTGCCATCAGTGACCCTTTAAGTTCAGTTCCCTACGAG. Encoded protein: CAISDPLSSVPYE. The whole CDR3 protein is CAISDPLSSVPYEQYF.

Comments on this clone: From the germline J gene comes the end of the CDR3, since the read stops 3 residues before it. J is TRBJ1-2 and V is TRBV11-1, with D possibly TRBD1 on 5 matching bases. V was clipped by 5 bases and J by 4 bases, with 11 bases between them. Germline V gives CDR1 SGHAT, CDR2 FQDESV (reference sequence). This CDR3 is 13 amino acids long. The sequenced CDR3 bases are TGTGCCAGCAGCCGTCAGGGATCCTATGGC. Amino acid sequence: CASSRQGSYG. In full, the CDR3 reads CASSRQGSYGYTF.

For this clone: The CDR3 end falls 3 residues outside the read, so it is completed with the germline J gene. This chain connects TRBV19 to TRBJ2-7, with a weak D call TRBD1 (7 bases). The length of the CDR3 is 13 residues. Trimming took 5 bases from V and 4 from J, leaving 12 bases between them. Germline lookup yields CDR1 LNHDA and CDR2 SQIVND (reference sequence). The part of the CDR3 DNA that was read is TGTGCCAGTAGTGAGACAGGGAGGTACGAG. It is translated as CASSETGRYE. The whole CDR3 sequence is CASSETGRYEQYF.

The CDR3 bases that were read are TGTGCCAGCAGTGGGACAAATAGCAATCAGCCG. Its translation: CASSGTNSNQP. The CDR3 as a whole reads CASSGTNSNQPQYF. The chain carries TRBV6-2 or TRBV6-3 and TRBJ2-3, with D maybe TRBD1 (6 bases). Read sequence stops 3 residues before the CDR3 end, and the germline J gene provides the missing end. The CDR3 contains 14 residues. CDR1 is MNHEY and CDR2 is SVGEGT in the germline V gene.

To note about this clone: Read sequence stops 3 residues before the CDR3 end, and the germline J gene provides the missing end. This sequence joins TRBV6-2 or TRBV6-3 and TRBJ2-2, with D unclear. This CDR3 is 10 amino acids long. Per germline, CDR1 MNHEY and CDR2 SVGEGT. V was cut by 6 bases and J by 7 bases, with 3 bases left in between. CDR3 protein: CASSFGELFF. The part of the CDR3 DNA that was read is TGTGCCAGCAGCTTCGGGGAG.

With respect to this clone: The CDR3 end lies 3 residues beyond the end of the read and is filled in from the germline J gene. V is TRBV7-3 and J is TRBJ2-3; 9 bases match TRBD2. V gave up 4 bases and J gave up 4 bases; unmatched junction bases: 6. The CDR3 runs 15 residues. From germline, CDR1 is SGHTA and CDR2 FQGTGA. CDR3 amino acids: CASSYSGSRSDTQYF. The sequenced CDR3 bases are TGTGCCAGCAGCTATAGCGGGAGTAGATCAGATACG.

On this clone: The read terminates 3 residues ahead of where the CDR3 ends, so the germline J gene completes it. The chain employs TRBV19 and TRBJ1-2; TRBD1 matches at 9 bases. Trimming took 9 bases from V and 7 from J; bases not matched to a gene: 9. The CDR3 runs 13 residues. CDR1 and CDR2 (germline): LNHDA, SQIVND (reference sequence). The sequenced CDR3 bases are TGTGCCAGACTGTTTGGACAGGGGTGTGGC. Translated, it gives CARLFGQGCG. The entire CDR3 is CARLFGQGCGYTF.

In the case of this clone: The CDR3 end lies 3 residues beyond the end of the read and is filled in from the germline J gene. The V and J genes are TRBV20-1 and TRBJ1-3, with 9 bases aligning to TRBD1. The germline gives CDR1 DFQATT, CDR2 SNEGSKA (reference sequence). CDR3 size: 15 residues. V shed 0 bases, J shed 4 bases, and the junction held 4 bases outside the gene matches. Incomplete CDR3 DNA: TGCAGTGCTAGAGATAGGGGACAGGGAGGAAACACC. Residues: CSARDRGQGGNT. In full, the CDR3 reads CSARDRGQGGNTIYF.

CDR3: CASSLSLAGGTDTQYF. The sequenced CDR3 bases are TGTGCCAGTAGTTTGTCGCTAGCGGGAGGCACAGATACG. The chain couples TRBV19 to TRBJ2-3; 10 bases are shared with TRBD2. The CDR3 end is not reached by the read, which stops 3 residues before it; the germline J gene fills it in. The CDR3 sequence is 16 residues long. With V trimmed by 5 bases and J by 1 base, 6 bases remained unmatched. CDR1 and CDR2 (germline): LNHDA, SQIVND (reference sequence).

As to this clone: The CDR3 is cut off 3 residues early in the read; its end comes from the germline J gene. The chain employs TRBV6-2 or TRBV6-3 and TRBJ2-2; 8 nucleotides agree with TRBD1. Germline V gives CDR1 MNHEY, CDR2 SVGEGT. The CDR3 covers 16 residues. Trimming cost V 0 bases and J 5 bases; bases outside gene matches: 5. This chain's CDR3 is CASSYSWTGFTGELFF. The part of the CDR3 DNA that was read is TGTGCCAGCAGTTACTCTTGGACAGGGTTTACCGGGGAG.

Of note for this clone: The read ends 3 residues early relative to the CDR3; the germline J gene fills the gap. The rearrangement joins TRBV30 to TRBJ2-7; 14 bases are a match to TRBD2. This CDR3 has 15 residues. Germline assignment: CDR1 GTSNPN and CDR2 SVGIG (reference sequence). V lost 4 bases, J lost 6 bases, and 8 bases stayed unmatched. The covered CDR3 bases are TGTGCCTGGACCCGCCGACTAGCGGGAGGGTTCGAG. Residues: CAWTRRLAGGFE. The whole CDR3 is CAWTRRLAGGFEQYF.

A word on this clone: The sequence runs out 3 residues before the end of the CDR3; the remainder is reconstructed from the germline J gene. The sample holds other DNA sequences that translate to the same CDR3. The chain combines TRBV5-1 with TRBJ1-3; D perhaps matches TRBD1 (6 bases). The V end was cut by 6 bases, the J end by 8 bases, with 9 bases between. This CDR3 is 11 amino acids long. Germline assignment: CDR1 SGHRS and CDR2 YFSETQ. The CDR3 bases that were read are TGCGCCAGCAAACAGGGAGACACC. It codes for CASKQGDT. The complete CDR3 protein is CASKQGDTIYF. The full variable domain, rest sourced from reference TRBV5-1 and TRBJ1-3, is KAGVTQTPRYLIKTRGQQVTLSCSPISGHRSVSWYQQTPGQGLQFLFEYFSETQRNKGNFPGRFSGRQFSNSRSEMNVSTLELGDSALYLCASKQGDTIYFGEGSWLTVV.

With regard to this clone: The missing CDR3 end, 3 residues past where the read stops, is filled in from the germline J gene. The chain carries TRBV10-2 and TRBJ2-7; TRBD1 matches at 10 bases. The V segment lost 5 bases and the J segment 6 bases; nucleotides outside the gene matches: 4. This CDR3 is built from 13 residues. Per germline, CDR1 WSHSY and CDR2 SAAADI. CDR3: CASSRQGATEQYF. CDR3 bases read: TGCGCCAGCAGTAGACAGGGGGCGACCGAG.

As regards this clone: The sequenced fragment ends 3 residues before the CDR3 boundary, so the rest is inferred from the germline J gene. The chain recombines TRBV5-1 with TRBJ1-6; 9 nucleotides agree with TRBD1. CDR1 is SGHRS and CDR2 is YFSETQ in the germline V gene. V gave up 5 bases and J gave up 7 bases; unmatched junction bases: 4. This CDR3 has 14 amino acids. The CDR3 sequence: CASRWDRDNSPLHF. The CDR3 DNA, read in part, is TGCGCCAGCAGATGGGACAGGGACAATTCACCC.

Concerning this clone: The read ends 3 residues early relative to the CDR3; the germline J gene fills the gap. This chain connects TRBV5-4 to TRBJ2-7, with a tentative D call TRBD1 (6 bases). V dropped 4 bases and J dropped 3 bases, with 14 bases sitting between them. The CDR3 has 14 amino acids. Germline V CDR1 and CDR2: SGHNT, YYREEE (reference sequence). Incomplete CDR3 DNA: TGTGCCAGCAGCGTGGGACAAGATGGCTACGAG. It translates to CASSVGQDGYE. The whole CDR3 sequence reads CASSVGQDGYEQYF.

The chain's CDR3 is CASRPGQTPVQETQYF. The CDR3 bases that were read are TGTGCCAGCAGACCGGGACAGACTCCCGTTCAAGAGACC. This chain uses TRBV2 with TRBJ2-5; 7 nucleotides agree with TRBD1. Read coverage stops 3 residues before the CDR3 terminus; the germline J gene supplies the remainder. V shed 6 bases, J shed 2 bases, and the junction held 12 bases outside the gene matches. There are 16 residues in the CDR3. Germline loops: CDR1 SNHLY, CDR2 FYNNEI.

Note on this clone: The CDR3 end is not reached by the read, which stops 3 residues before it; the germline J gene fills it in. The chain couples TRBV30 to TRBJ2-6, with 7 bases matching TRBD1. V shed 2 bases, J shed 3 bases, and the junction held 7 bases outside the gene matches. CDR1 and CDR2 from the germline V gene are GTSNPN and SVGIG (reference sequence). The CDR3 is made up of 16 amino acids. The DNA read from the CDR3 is TGTGCCTGGAGTTCGACAGGGCTCATTGGGGCCAACGTC. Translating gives CAWSSTGLIGANV. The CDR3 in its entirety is CAWSSTGLIGANVLTF.

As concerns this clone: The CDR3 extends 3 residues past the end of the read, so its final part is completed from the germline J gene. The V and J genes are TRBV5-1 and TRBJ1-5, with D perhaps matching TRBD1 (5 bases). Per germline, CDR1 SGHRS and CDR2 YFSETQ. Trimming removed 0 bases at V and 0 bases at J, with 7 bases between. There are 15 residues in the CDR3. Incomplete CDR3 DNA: TGCGCCAGCAGCTTGGGAGACAGTAGCAATCAGCCC. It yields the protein CASSLGDSSNQP. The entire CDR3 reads CASSLGDSSNQPQHF.